A single sample is the source of the 10 T cell receptor beta chains below, sequenced in a study of vaccination effects on CD4 cells after COVID-19. No antigen has been identified for these receptors. ViraFEST expansion of antigen-specific CD4+ T cells with viral peptide pools preceded sequencing. Culture proceeded for 10 days, and CD4+ T cells were then isolated. Each person got two doses of an mRNA SARS-CoV-2 vaccine, BNT162b2 or mRNA-1273. The assay was immunoSEQ multiplex PCR, and TCRdb's table has in-frame clones only and misses some. The sample carries 9,500 to 15,000 clones, approximately 71% recorded once. The sample in question was CD4+ T cells from PBMCs cultured with SARS-CoV-2 spike peptides, obtained after COVID-19 vaccination. Every receptor here comes from a human donor who received a COVID-19 vaccine.

V gene TRBV2 combines with J gene TRBJ1-3; D uncertain. CDR1 is SNHLY, CDR2 FYNNEI, per germline. Trimming removed 1 base from V and 0 bases from J, with 10 bases in between. The CDR3 sequence is 16 residues long. The CDR3 protein is CASSEGRSNSGNTIYF. In DNA form, the CDR3 reads TGTGCCAGCAGTGAAGGGCGCAGCAACTCTGGAAACACCATATATTTT.

The gene calls are TRBV5-1 and TRBJ2-5, with 12 nucleotides matching TRBD2. The germline gives CDR1 SGHRS, CDR2 YFSETQ. V shed 3 bases, J shed 5 bases, and the junction held 5 bases outside the gene matches. The CDR3 has 15 residues. Here the CDR3 DNA reads TGCGCCAGCAGCTCTCGACTAGCGGGAGTGGAGACCCAGTACTTC. Its protein product is CASSSRLAGVETQYF.

This clone was seen just once. The chain is built from TRBV4-3 and TRBJ1-1; TRBD1 might be the D (5 bases). The V and J ends lost 0 bases and 7 bases respectively, with 12 bases between them. This CDR3 has 14 residues. Germline V CDR1 and CDR2: LGHNA, YSLEER. CDR3 loop: CASSQETRAGEAFF. In DNA form, the CDR3 reads TGCGCCAGCAGCCAAGAGACCAGGGCAGGTGAAGCTTTCTTT.

The CDR3 spells CASSPELAQETQYF. The CDR3 bases are TGTGCCAGCAGCCCGGAGCTAGCCCAAGAGACCCAGTACTTC. The J gene is TRBJ2-5, the V gene TRBV9, with D possibly TRBD2 on 5 matching bases. The germline V and J ends were trimmed by 4 bases and 1 base, with 11 bases remaining between them. Looked up from germline, CDR1 is SGDLS and CDR2 is YYNGEE. The CDR3 extends over 14 amino acids.

V and J are TRBV5-1 and TRBJ2-3; 12 bases fit TRBD2. The CDR3 is 16 residues long. Germline loops: CDR1 SGHRS, CDR2 YFSETQ. V was pared by 3 bases and J by 8 bases, with 10 bases of the junction left unmatched. In nucleotides, the CDR3 is TGCGCCAGCAGCTCATATCTAGCGGGGGGGCCAGGTACGCAGTATTTT. Amino acids: CASSSYLAGGPGTQYF.

The chain is built from TRBV18 and TRBJ2-1; the match to TRBD2 covers 7 bases. The germline V gene has CDR1 KGHSH and CDR2 LQKENI. The CDR3 runs to 15 residues. V shed 0 bases, J shed 6 bases, and the junction held 5 bases outside the gene matches. The CDR3 spells CASSPPVSGANEQFF. For the CDR3, the DNA is TGTGCCAGCTCACCACCTGTCAGCGGGGCCAATGAGCAGTTCTTC.

The chain joins TRBV6-5 to TRBJ1-2; D gene uncertain. The germline V gene encodes CDR1 MNHEY and CDR2 SVGAGI. V was clipped by 7 bases and J by 5 bases, with 14 bases between them. The length of the CDR3 is 13 residues. CDR3 protein: CASKRAGLYGYTF. The CDR3 DNA is TGTGCCAGCAAGAGGGCAGGTCTTTATGGCTACACCTTC.

This chain links TRBV9 with TRBJ2-1, with D uncertain. V lost 0 bases and J lost 7, with 8 bases in between. The CDR3 contains 13 residues. CDR1 is SGDLS, CDR2 YYNGEE, per germline. The CDR3 protein is CASSVELLNEQFF. The CDR3 DNA follows: TGTGCCAGCAGCGTAGAGCTTTTAAATGAGCAGTTCTTC.

The V call is TRBV5-6, the J call TRBJ2-5, with D possibly being TRBD1 or TRBD2 (5 bases each). This CDR3 has 15 residues. Germline values: CDR1 SGHDT, CDR2 YYEEEE. With 0 bases removed from V and 1 base from J, the gap between germline ends came to 10 bases. Here the CDR3 reads CASSLGAGAQETQYF. CDR3 bases: TGTGCCAGCAGCTTGGGGGCCGGGGCCCAAGAGACCCAGTACTTC.

This rearrangement joins TRBV3-1 (or the pseudogene TRBV3-2) to TRBJ2-2; no reliable D call. CDR1 LGHDT and CDR2 YNNKEL come from the germline V gene (reference sequence). The CDR3 is 14 residues long. The germline V and J ends were trimmed by 7 bases and 0 bases, with 9 bases remaining between them. The CDR3 spells CASISKSNTGELFF. In DNA form, the CDR3 reads TGTGCCAGCATCAGCAAATCGAACACCGGGGAGCTGTTTTTT.